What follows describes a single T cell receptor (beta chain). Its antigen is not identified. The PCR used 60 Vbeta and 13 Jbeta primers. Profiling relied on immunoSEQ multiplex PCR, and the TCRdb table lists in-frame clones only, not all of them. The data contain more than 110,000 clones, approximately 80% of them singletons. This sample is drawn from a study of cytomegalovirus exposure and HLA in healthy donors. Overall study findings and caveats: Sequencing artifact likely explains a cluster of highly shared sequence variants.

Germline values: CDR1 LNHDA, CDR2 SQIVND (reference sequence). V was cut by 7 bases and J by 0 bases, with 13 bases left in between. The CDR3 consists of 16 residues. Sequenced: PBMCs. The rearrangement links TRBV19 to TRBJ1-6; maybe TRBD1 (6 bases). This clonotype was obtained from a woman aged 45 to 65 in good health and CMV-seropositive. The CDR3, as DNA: TGTGCCAGTAACGACAGGAGGTCCTCCTATAATTCACCCCTCCACTTT. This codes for CASNDRRSSYNSPLHF.